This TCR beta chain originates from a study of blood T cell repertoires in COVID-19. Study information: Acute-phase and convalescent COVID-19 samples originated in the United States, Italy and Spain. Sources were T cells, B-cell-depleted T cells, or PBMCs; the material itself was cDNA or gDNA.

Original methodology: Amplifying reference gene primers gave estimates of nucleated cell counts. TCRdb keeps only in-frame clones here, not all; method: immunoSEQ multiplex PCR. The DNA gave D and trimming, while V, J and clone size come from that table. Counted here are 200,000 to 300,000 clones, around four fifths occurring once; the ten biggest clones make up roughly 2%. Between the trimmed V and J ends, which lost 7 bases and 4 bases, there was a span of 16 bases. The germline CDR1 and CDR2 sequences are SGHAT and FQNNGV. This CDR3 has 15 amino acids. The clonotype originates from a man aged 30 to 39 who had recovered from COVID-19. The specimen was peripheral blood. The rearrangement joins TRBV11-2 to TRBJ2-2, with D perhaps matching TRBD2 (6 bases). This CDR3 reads CASTKGMGGTGELFF. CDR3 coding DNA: TGTGCCAGCACCAAAGGGATGGGGGGCACCGGGGAGCTGTTTTTT.